This T cell receptor beta chain is from a study of T cells in women clearing cervical HPV infection. Study background: Donors had HPV16-related CIN3 or worse; 2 had invasive cancer. Only a few women had HLA typing results available.

Broader study findings: Each sample's T-cell count was unknown, possibly confounding richness.

TCRdb keeps only in-frame clones here, not all; method: immunoSEQ multiplex PCR. Its listing shows about 23,000 clones. Comment on this clone: Antigen: not known. The sequence runs out 3 residues before the end of the CDR3; the remainder is reconstructed from the germline J gene.

CDR1 is SGHTA and CDR2 is FQGTGA in the germline V gene. This CDR3 has 13 residues. Trimming took off 1 base at V and 4 bases at J, with 5 bases between the two ends. HPV was found by MY09/MY11 PCR and dot-blot genotyping. The receptor's source is a woman aged 18-70 years with a cervical HPV16 infection that either progressed to CIN3+ or cleared (not recorded which). The sequenced material came from blood buffy coat. The J gene is TRBJ1-5, the V gene TRBV7-3; D is uncertain. The CDR3 region is CASSLIANQPQHF. CDR3 bases read: TGTGCCAGCAGCTTAATCGCGAATCAGCCC.